Sequencing of this T cell receptor beta chain was carried out in a study of tumor-infiltrating lymphocytes in primary liver carcinoma. With roughly 500 ng total RNA as template and a constant-region primer, TCR beta cDNA was made. Generation of the TCR beta libraries relied on three nested multiplex PCR rounds using slightly modified ARM-PCR. Both of the initial two PCR rounds ran for about 9 cycles and employed TRBV1-TRBV30 forward primers alongside a C-beta reverse primer. TCRdb passed the multiplex PCR reads through MiXCR, listing each CDR3 protein once. The table shows around 100,000 distinct CDR3 sequences, with approximately 71% occurring only once. Co-extracting RNA and DNA was done with 20-30 mg of unsorted bulk tissue as input. The CDR3 covers 14 residues. Germline V gene lookup returns CDR1 SNHLY and CDR2 FYNNEI. Trimming removed 4 bases at V and 4 bases at J, with 11 bases between.

Material for sequencing was liver tumor tissue from sampling region 5. Subset reported: tumor region T5, tumor centre. The clonotype originates from a woman aged 55-75 years with primary liver carcinoma and hepatitis B virus infection. V and J are TRBV2 and TRBJ1-5; the D gene is possibly TRBD1 (5 bases). CDR3 in amino acids: CASSVQALNQPQHF. The CDR3 DNA reads as TGTGCCAGCAGTGTACAGGCGTTAAATCAGCCCCAGCATTTT. The full variable domain, completed using reference TRBV2 and TRBJ1-5, is EPEVTQTPSHQVTQMGQEVILRCVPISNHLYFYWYRQILGQKVEFLVSFYNNEISEKSEIFDDQFSVERPDGSNFTLKIRSTKLEDSAMYFCASSVQALNQPQHFGDGTRLSIL.